This T cell receptor (beta chain) is drawn from a study of shared clonotypes between healthy human individuals. Study as a whole: A donor's plate count was three for CD4 naive and three for CD4 memory; CD8 naive had two and CD8 memory one. Study-level results: The sharing of 4.5% to 6.5% of naive CD4 clonotypes was seen across a handful of donors.

The table came from immunoSEQ multiplex PCR; TCRdb's copy has only in-frame clones and leaves some out. The sample gives fewer than 1.8 million clones, roughly 98.5% of which show up once; roughly 0.35% is in the top ten. Details on this clone: Its cognate antigen is unknown.

Sequencing used naive CD4+ T cells sorted from blood. Subset defined: CD45RA+ positively selected. This sequence was found in a man in his thirties or forties in good health.

CDR3 DNA: TGTGCCAGCAGTTCCACCCCAATGGTGTCGACCTACGAGCAGTACTTC. It specifies CASSSTPMVSTYEQYF. The chain has TRBV28 and TRBJ2-7; no clear D. Looked up from germline, CDR1 is MDHEN and CDR2 is SYDVKM. The CDR3 has 16 residues. V dropped 4 bases and J dropped 2 bases, with 18 bases sitting between them.